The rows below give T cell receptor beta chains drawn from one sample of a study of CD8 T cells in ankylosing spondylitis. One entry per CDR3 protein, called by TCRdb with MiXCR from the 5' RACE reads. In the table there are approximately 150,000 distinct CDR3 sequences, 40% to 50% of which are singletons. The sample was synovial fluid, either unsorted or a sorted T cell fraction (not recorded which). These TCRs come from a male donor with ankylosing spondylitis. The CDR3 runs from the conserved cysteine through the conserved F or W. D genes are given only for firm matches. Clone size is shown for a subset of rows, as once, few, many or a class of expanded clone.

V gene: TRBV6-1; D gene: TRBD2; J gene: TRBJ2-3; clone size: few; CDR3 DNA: TGTGCCAGCAGTGGGACTAGCGGGGGGGCAGATACGCAGTATTTT; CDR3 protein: CASSGTSGGADTQYF
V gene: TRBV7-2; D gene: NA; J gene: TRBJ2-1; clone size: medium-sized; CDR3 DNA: TGTGCCAGCAGCCCGCCCCCGGGACTGCTCAATGAGCAGTTCTTC; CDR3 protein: CASSPPPGLLNEQFF
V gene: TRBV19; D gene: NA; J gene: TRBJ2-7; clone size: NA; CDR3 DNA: TGTGCCAGTAGTATTTCTTTGCCCACCCACGAGCAGTACTTC; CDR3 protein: CASSISLPTHEQYF
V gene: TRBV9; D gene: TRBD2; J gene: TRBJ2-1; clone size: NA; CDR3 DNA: TGTGCCAGCAGCCCCGAGCGGGAGAGACGTGGGGATGAGCAGTTCTTC; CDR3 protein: CASSPERERRGDEQFF
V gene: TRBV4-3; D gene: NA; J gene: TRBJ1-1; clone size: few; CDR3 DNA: TGCGCCAGCAGCCAAGATGGAGTAGGGACTCCGAACACTGAAGCTTTCTTT; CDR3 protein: CASSQDGVGTPNTEAFF
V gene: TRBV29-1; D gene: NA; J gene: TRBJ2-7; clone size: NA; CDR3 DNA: TGCAGCGCTAAGGGGAATCCTTACGAGCAGTACTTC; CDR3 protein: CSAKGNPYEQYF
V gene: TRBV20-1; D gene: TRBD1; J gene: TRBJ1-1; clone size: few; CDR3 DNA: TGCAGTGCCAGAGGGGGCGGCGACACTGAAGCTTTCTTT; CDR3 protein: CSARGGGDTEAFF
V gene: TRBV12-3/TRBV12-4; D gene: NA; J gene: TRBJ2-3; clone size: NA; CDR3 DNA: TGTGCCAGCAGTGCGATCACTTATTATTTTATGGCGCAGTATTTT; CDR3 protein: CASSAITYYFMAQYF
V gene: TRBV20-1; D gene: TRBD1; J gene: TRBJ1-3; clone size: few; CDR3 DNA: TGCAGTGCTCCCCGACAGGGGATAGGATCTGGAAACACCATATATTTT; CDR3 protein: CSAPRQGIGSGNTIYF
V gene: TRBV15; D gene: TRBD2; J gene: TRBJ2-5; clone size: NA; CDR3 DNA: TGTGCCACCAGCCGCCGACTAGCCGGGGGGGAGACCCAGTACTTC; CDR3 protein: CATSRRLAGGETQYF
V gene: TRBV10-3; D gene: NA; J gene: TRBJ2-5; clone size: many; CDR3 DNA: TGTGCCATCAGTGATCCGGGGGCCGCACAAGAGACCCAGTACTTC; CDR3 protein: CAISDPGAAQETQYF
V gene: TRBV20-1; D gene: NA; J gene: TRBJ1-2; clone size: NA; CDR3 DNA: TGCAGTGCTAGAGGTATTGACTATGGCTACACCTTC; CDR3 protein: CSARGIDYGYTF
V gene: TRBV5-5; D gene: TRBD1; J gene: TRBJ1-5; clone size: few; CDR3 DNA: TGTGCCAGCAGCTGGACAGGGGTAGGACAGCCCCAGCATTTT; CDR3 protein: CASSWTGVGQPQHF
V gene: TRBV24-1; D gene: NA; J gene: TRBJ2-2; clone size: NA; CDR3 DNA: TGTGCCACCAGTGATTTCTCCGGTGAAACCGGGGAGCTGTTTTTT; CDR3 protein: CATSDFSGETGELFF
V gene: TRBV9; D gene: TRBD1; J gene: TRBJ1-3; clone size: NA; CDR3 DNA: TGTGCCAGCAGCCCCTGGGGACAGGGGGAAGACACCATATATTTT; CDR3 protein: CASSPWGQGEDTIYF
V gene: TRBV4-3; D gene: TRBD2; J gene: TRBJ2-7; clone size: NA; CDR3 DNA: TGCGCCAGCAGCCAAGGGGGGACTAGCTACGAGCAGTACTTC; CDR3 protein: CASSQGGTSYEQYF
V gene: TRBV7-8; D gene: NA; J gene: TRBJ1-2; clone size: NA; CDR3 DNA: TGTGCCAGCAGCAAATGGGGGACGGTGGGGGCTAACTATGGCTACACCTTC; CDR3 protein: CASSKWGTVGANYGYTF
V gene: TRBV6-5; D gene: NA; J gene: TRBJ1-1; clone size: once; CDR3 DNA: TGTGCCAGCAGTTGGACGGATAACACTGAAGCTTTCTTT; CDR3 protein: CASSWTDNTEAFF
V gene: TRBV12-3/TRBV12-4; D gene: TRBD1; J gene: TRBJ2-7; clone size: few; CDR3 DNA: TGTGCCAGCAGTTCTTGGACAGGGGCGACCTCCTACGAGCAGTACTTC; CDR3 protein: CASSSWTGATSYEQYF
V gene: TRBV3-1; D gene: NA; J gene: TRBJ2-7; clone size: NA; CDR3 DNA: TGTGCCAGCAGCCAAGATATGGGGGCTACCCATTACGAGCAGTACTTC; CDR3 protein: CASSQDMGATHYEQYF
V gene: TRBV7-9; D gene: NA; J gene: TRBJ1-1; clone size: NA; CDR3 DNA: TGTGCCAGCAGGGGAGGGTTGAACACTGAAGCTTTCTTT; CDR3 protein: CASRGGLNTEAFF
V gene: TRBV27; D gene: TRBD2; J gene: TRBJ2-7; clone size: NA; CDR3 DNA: TGTGCCAGCAGTTTATCGCGGGGACTAGCGGGAGGCTGGGCCTACGAGCAGTACTTC; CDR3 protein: CASSLSRGLAGGWAYEQYF
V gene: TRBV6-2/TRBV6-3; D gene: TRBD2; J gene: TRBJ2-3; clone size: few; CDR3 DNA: TGTGCCAGCAGTAGCGGGAGGGCCACAGATACGCAGTATTTT; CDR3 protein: CASSSGRATDTQYF
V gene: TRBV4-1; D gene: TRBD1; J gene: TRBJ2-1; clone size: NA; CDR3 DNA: TGCGCCAGCAGCCATCCGTCGGGAACAGGGGGCTGGGGCAATGAGCAGTTCTTC; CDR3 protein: CASSHPSGTGGWGNEQFF
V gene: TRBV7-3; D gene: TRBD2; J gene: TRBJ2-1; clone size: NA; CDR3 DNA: TGTGCCAGCAGCTTAGTTCCGGGAGGGCCCTCGGATGAGCAGTTCTTC; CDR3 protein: CASSLVPGGPSDEQFF
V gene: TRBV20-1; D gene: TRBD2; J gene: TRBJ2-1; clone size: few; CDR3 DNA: TGCAGTGCTAGAGCCCTGCTAGCGGGGGCCTCCTACAATGAGCAGTTCTTC; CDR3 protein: CSARALLAGASYNEQFF
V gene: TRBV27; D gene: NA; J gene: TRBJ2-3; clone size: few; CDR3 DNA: TGTGCCAGCAGTTTACAGGGTAGTTCTTCTCGAATCACAGATACGCAGTATTTT; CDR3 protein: CASSLQGSSSRITDTQYF
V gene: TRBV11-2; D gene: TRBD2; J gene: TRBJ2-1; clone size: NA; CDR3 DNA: TGTGCCAGCAGCTCCCTTGTAGCGGGAGGGTTACAGTTCTTC; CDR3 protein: CASSSLVAGGLQFF
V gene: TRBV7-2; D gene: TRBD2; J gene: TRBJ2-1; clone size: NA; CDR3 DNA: TGTGCCAGCCCGGGACTAGCGGGGGGGCCTTCCTACAATGAGCAGTTCTTC; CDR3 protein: CASPGLAGGPSYNEQFF
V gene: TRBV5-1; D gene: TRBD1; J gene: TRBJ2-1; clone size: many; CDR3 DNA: TGCGCCAGCAGCAAAGTATGGTTACAGGGGGCTAGAAATGAGCAGTTCTTC; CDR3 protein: CASSKVWLQGARNEQFF
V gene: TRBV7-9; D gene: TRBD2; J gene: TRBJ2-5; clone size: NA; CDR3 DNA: TGTGCCAGCAGCTCCCCCGGGACTAGCGGGAGTGAGACCCAGTACTTC; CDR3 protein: CASSSPGTSGSETQYF
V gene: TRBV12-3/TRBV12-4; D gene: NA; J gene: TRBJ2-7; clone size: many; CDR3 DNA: TGTGCCAGCAGCCCCGGGCCTGCAGGGGAGCAGTACTTC; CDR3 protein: CASSPGPAGEQYF
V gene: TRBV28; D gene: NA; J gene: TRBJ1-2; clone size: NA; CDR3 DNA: TGTGCCACCTGGGTGGGCGGCTACACCTTC; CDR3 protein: CATWVGGYTF
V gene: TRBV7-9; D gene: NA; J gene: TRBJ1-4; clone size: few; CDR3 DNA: TGTGCCAGCAGGGTTGGAGTTGGGAAACTGTTTTTT; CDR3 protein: CASRVGVGKLFF
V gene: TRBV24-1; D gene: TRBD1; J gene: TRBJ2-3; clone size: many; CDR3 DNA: TGTGCCACCGCCCAGGGGGTGGGGGATACGCAGTATTTT; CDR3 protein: CATAQGVGDTQYF
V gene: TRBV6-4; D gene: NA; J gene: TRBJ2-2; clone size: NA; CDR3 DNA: TGTGCCAGCAGTGTCTCCCAGGACAGAGCGAACACCGGGGAGCTGTTTTTT; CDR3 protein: CASSVSQDRANTGELFF
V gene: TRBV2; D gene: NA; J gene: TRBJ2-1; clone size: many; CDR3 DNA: TGTGCCAGCAGTGATTTCCTAGGTATCGACAATGAGCAGTTCTTC; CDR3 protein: CASSDFLGIDNEQFF
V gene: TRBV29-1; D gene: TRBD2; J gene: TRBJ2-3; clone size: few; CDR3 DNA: TGCAGCGTTGAAGACCCCCCGGGGGGTATCACAGATACGCAGTATTTT; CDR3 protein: CSVEDPPGGITDTQYF
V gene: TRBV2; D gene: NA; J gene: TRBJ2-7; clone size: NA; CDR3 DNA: TGTGCCAGCAGTGAAGTGGGCAGGAGCCCCTACGAGCAGTACTTC; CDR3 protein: CASSEVGRSPYEQYF
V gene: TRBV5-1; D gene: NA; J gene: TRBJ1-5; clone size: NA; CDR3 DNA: TGCGCCAGCAGCTTGGCCGGGGGGTCCAGGCCCCAGCATTTT; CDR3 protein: CASSLAGGSRPQHF
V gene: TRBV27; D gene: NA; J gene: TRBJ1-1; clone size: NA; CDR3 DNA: TGTGCCAGCATCTCTTTAGGGGTGTCGACTGAAGCTTTCTTT; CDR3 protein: CASISLGVSTEAFF
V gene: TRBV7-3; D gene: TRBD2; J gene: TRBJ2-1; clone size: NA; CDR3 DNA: TGTGCCAGCAGCTTAATTAGTGTGACTAGCGAGCTCAATGAGCAGTTCTTC; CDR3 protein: CASSLISVTSELNEQFF
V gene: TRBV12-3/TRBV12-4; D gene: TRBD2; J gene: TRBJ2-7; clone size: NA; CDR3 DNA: TGTGCCAGCAGTCCCCTCGGGGGGGCTCCTCCCTACGAGCAGTACTTC; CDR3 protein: CASSPLGGAPPYEQYF
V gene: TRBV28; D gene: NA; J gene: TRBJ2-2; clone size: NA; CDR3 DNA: TGTGCCAGCGGACCCGCCGGGGAGCTGTTTTTT; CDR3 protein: CASGPAGELFF
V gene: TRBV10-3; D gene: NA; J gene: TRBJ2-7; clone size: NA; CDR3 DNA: TGTGCCATCAGTGAGCCGGGGCTAAGCTCCTACGAGCAGTACTTC; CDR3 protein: CAISEPGLSSYEQYF
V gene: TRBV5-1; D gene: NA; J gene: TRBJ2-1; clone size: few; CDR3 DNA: TGCGCCAGCAGCTGCGGGTGCGTGGGGGGGGCCGATGAGCAGTTCTTC; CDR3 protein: CASSCGCVGGADEQFF
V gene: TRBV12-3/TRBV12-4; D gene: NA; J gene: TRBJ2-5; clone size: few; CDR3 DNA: TGTGCCAGCAGCCTAGCTGTAGGCGGGCCAGGGGAGACCCAGTACTTC; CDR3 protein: CASSLAVGGPGETQYF
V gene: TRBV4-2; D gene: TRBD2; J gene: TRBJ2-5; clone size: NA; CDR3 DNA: TGTGCCAGCAGCCAAATAAGCGGGAGGGGAACCCAGTACTTC; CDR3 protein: CASSQISGRGTQYF
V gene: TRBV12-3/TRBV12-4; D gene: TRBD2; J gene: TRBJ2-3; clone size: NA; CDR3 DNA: TGTGCCAGCAGTTTAGCCTATCGACTAGCGGGAAGCACAGATACGCAGTATTTT; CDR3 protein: CASSLAYRLAGSTDTQYF
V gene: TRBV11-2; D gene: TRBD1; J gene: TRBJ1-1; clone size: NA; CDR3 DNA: TGTGCCAGCAGCCAACAGACAGGGGGCCACTCAATGAACACTGAAGCTTTCTTT; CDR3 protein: CASSQQTGGHSMNTEAFF
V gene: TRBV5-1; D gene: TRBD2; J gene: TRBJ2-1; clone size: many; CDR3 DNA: TGCGCCAGCAGCTTGCTAATGGCGGGGGACTACAATGAGCAGTTCTTC; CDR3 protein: CASSLLMAGDYNEQFF
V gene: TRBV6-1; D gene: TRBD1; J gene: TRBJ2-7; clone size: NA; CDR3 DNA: TGTGCCAGCAGTGAAACCCCAGGACAGGATTCCTACGAGCAGTACTTC; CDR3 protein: CASSETPGQDSYEQYF
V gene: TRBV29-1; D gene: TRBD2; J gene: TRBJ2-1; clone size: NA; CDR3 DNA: TGCAGCGTTGGGGTCCTAGCGGACTACAATGAGCAGTTCTTC; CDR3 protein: CSVGVLADYNEQFF
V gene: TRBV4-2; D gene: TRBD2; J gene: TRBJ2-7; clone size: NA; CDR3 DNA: TGTGCCAGCAGCCAAGATCGCCTAGCGGGAGCCTACGAGCAGTACTTC; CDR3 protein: CASSQDRLAGAYEQYF
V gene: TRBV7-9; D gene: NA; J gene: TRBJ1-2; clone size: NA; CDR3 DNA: TGTGCCAGCAGCTTGGGGGGGGCGTATGGCTACACCTTC; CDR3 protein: CASSLGGAYGYTF
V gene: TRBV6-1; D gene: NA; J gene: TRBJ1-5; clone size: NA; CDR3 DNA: TGTGCCAGCAGGGGGGAAGCCACTTATCAGCCCCAGCATTTT; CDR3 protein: CASRGEATYQPQHF
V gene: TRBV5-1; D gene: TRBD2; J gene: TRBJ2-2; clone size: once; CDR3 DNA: TGCGCCAGCAGCTTGGCCTCGGTTCTAGCGGGAGTTCAGACCGGGGAGCTGTTTTTT; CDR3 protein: CASSLASVLAGVQTGELFF
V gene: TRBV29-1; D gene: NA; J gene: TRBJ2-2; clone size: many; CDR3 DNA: TGCAGCGGTCTCCTTGTCACCGGGGAGCTGTTTTTT; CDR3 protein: CSGLLVTGELFF
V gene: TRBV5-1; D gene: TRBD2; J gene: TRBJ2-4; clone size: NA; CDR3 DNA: TGCGCCAGCAGCCGCCCGGGACTAGACAAAAACATTCAGTACTTC; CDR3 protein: CASSRPGLDKNIQYF